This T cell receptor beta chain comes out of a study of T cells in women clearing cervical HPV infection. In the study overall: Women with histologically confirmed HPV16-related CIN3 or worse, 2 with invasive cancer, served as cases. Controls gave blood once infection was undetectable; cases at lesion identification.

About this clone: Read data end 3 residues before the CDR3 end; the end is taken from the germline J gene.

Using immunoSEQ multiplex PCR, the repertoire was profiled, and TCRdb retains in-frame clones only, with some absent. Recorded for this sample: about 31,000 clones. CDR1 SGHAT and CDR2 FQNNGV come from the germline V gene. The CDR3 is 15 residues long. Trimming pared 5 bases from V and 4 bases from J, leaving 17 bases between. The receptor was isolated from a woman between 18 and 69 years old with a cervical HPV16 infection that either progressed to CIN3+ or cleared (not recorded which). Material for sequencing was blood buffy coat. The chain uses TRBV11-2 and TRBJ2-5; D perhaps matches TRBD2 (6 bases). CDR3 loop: CASSRGTYGPETQYF. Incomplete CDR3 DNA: TGTGCCAGCAGCCGTGGGACTTATGGGCCAGAGACC.